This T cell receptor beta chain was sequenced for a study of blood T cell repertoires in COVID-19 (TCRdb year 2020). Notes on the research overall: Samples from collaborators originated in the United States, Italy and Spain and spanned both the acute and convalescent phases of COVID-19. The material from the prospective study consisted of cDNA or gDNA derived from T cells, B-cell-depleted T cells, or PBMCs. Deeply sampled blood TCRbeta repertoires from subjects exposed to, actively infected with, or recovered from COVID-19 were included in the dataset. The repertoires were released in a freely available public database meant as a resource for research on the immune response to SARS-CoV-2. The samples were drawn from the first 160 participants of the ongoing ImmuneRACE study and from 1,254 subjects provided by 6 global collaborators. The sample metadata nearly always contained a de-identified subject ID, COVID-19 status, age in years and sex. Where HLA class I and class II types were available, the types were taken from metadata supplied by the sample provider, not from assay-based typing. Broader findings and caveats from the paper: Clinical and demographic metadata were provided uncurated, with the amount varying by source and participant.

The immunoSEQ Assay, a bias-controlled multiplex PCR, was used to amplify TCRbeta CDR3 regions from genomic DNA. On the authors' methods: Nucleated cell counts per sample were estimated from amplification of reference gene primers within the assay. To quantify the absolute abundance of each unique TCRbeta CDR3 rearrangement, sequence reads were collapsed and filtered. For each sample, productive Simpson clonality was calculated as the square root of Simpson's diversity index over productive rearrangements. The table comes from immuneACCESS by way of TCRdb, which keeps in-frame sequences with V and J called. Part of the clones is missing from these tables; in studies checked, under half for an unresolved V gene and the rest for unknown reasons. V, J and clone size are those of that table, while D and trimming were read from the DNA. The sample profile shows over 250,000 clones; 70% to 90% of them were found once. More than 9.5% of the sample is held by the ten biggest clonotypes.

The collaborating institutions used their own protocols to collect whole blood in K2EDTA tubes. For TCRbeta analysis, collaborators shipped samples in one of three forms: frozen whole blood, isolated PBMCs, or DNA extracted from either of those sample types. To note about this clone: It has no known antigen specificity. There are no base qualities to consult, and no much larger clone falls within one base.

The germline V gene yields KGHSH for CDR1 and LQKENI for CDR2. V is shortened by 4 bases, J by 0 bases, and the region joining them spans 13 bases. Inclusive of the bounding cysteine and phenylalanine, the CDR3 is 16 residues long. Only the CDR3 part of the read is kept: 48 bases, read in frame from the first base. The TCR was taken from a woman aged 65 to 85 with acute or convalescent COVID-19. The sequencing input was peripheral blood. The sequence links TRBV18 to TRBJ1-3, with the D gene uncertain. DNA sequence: TGTGCCAGCTCACTCGGACGACGGGGCTCTGGAAACACCATATATTTT. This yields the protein CASSLGRRGSGNTIYF.